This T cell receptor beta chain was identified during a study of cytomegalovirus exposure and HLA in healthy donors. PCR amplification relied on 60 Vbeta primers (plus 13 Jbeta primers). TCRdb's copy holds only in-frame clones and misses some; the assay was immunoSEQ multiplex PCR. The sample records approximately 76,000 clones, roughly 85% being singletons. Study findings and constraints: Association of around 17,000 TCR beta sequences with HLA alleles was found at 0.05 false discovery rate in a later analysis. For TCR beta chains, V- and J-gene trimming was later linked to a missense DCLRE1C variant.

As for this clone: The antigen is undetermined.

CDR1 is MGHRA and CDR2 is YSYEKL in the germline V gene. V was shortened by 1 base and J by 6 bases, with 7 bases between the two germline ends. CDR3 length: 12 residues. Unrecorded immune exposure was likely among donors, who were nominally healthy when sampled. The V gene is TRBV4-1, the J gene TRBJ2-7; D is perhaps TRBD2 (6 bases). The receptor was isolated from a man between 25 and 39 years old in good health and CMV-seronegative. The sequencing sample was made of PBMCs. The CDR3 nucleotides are TGCGCCAGCAGCCAAGCCGGGGGCGAGCAGTACTTC. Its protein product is CASSQAGGEQYF.